This entry lists 3 T cell receptor beta chains sequenced from one sample in a study of blood T cell repertoires in COVID-19. Clones were sequenced by immunoSEQ multiplex PCR, and TCRdb holds only the in-frame ones, with some missing. Here the sample spans approximately 170,000 clones, 70% to 90% being singletons. Source material: peripheral blood. The receptors were sampled from a woman of 80 years or more in a cohort sampled during active or convalescent COVID-19.

V is TRBV9 and J is TRBJ2-1; 10 positions match TRBD2. The ends lost 0 bases at V and 10 bases at J; junction bases unmatched: 10. CDR1 and CDR2 from the germline V gene are SGDLS and YYNGEE. There are 16 residues in the CDR3. The CDR3 nucleotides read TGTGCCAGCAGCGTAGTTAGCGGGGGGTTCTTCGAAGAGCAGTTCTTC. Residues: CASSVVSGGFFEEQFF. The full variable domain, with the rest looked up from reference TRBV9 and TRBJ2-1, is DSGVTQTPKHLITATGQRVTLRCSPRSGDLSVYWYQQSLDQGLQFLIQYYNGEERAKGNILERFSAQQFPDLHSELNLSSLELGDSALYFCASSVVSGGFFEEQFFGPGTRLTVL.

This clone was picked up one time. This CDR3 is also generated by other DNA sequences in the sample. The gene calls are TRBV19 and TRBJ2-5; 8 bases agree with TRBD2. This CDR3 region has 13 residues. Germline CDR1 is LNHDA and CDR2 is SQIVND (reference sequence). The V segment lost 9 bases and the J segment 4 bases; nucleotides outside the gene matches: 7. The CDR3 DNA reads TGTGCCAGCCGGGGGGGAATAGTAGAGACCCAGTACTTC. Translation gives CASRGGIVETQYF.

V is TRBV7-2 and J is TRBJ1-6; possibly TRBD1 for D (5 bases). V was clipped by 1 base and J by 8 bases, with 12 bases between them. This CDR3 is 15 amino acids long. Per germline, CDR1 SGHTA and CDR2 FQGNSA. The CDR3 coding sequence is TGTGCCAGCAGCTTAGTGGGTTCAGGGTATTCACCCCTCCACTTT. Protein sequence: CASSLVGSGYSPLHF.